This passage covers 3 T cell receptor beta chains from one sample sequenced in a study of T-cell reconstitution after alpha-beta-depleted transplantation in children. The library targeted TCRbeta and was prepared with unique molecular identifiers. From the PCR reads, TCRdb called clonotypes with MiXCR, one entry per CDR3 protein. The sample lists hundreds of thousands of distinct CDR3 sequences; roughly a quarter were seen once. The sequencing used PBMCs, mostly from graft donor cells, collected 360 days after TCRalphabeta/CD19-depleted stem cell transplant. These receptors were obtained from a female patient between 2 and 15 years old who had a stem cell transplant for congenital amegakaryocytic thrombocytopenia, so the T cells may come from the graft donor.

The V call is TRBV4-1, the J call TRBJ1-4; TRBD1 agrees at 8 bases. The CDR3 has 15 amino acids. Losses at the gene ends were 3 bases for V and 5 bases for J; bases not matched to a gene: 5. Germline V lookup: CDR1 MGHRA, CDR2 YSYEKL. The CDR3, as DNA: TGCGCCAGCAGCCAGACGGGACAGGAAAATGAAAAACTGTTTTTT. It specifies CASSQTGQENEKLFF.

The chain combines TRBV25-1 with TRBJ2-2; 8 bases line up with TRBD1. The CDR3 sequence is 16 residues long. J gave up 4 bases and V 6 bases, and 10 bases lay outside the gene matches. Germline V lookup: CDR1 MGHDK, CDR2 SYGVNS. In nucleotides, the CDR3 is TGTGCCAGCAGCCGCCTACAGGGGGGATCCACCGGGGAGCTGTTTTTT. This sequence encodes CASSRLQGGSTGELFF.

This chain connects TRBV20-1 to TRBJ2-1; D gene ambiguous. Germline lookup yields CDR1 DFQATT and CDR2 SNEGSKA (reference sequence). The CDR3 consists of 15 residues. V lost 4 bases to trimming and J lost 7 bases, with 20 bases between them. The CDR3 loop reads CSATQTFPVQNEQFF. The CDR3 nucleotides are TGCAGTGCTACCCAGACGTTCCCGGTTCAAAATGAGCAGTTCTTC.